This TCR beta chain was documented in a study of T cell changes during pregnancy in multiple sclerosis. The protocol was immunoSEQ multiplex PCR, while the TCRdb copy is restricted to in-frame clones and leaves out a portion. Of 55,000 to 70,000 clones in the sample, under 95% were seen once. The ends were cut back, 1 base at V and 0 bases at J, with 10 bases in the middle. Germline V CDR1 and CDR2: SEHNR, FQNEAQ (reference sequence). CDR3 size: 16 residues. Specimen: peripheral blood, collected in the third trimester of pregnancy. The chain is built from TRBV7-9 and TRBJ1-3, with TRBD1 as a possible D gene (6 bases). This TCR derives from a female donor in good health, enrolled as a control in a pregnancy study. CDR3 sequence reads: CASSLGGQLSGNTIYF. In nucleotides, the CDR3 is TGTGCCAGCAGCTTAGGAGGACAGCTCTCTGGAAACACCATATATTTT.